A selection of T cell receptor beta chains follows, all from one sample in a study of blood T cell repertoires in COVID-19. The table came from immunoSEQ multiplex PCR; TCRdb's copy has only in-frame clones and leaves some out. Of more than 200,000 clones in the sample, around 80% were seen once. Sequencing was done on a sample of peripheral blood. These receptors were obtained from a man in his forties with acute or convalescent COVID-19. CDR3s include the opening cysteine and the closing phenylalanine or tryptophan. A D gene is named only where the DNA matches it firmly. Part of the rows lack a size; the others show once, few, many or a class for expanded clones.

V	D	J	size	DNA	CDR3
TRBV28	-	TRBJ1-5	-	TGTGCCAGCTGCAGGGGCTTCGGCAATCAGCCCCAGCATTTT	CASCRGFGNQPQHF
TRBV7-3	TRBD1	TRBJ2-2	-	TGTGCCAGCAGCTTAACAATGGGGACAGGGAACACCGGGGAGCTGTTTTTT	CASSLTMGTGNTGELFF
TRBV6-2/TRBV6-3	TRBD2	TRBJ2-1	-	TGTGCCAGCAGTTACGAGGCCGGGGGGGCCCTCTCTTTTTACAATGAGCAGTTCTTC	CASSYEAGGALSFYNEQFF
TRBV5-1	-	TRBJ1-5	-	TGCGCCAGCAGCTTGGACGGGCAGCCCCAGCATTTT	CASSLDGQPQHF
TRBV5-1	-	TRBJ2-3	-	TGCGCCAGCAGCTTGCAGGGCACAGATACGCAGTATTTT	CASSLQGTDTQYF
TRBV5-4	-	TRBJ2-2	-	TGTGCCAGCAGCTTGGAGCTAGCCGGGAACACCGGGGAGCTGTTTTTT	CASSLELAGNTGELFF
TRBV2	-	TRBJ2-3	-	TGTGCCAGCAGTGAGGACTCCAACACAGATACGCAGTATTTT	CASSEDSNTDTQYF
TRBV7-8	-	TRBJ2-7	many	TGTGCCAGCAGCTTAGCTTTTGGCGGATCCTACGAGCAGTACTTC	CASSLAFGGSYEQYF
TRBV7-2	-	TRBJ1-1	-	TGTGCCAGCAGCTTAGACCCCGGGATAGCTGAAGCTTTCTTT	CASSLDPGIAEAFF
TRBV10-3	TRBD2	TRBJ2-7	once	TGTGCCATCAGTGGACAGCGGGGGGGTGCCTACGAGCAGTACTTC	CAISGQRGGAYEQYF
TRBV4-2	-	TRBJ1-2	-	TGTGCCAGCAGCCAAGAAAGGGTAGCGCGGGGCTACACCTTC	CASSQERVARGYTF
TRBV10-3	-	TRBJ1-4	-	TGTGCCATCAGTCCTGGAGGCCTGGCAACTAATGAAAAACTGTTTTTT	CAISPGGLATNEKLFF
TRBV6-4	-	TRBJ2-5	-	TGTGCCAGCAGCAACGGGACACCTCAAGAGACCCAGTACTTC	CASSNGTPQETQYF
TRBV5-1	TRBD2	TRBJ2-2	-	TGCGCCAGCAGCTTGGCTGCAGGGAGGGACACCGGGGAGCTGTTTTTT	CASSLAAGRDTGELFF
TRBV5-6	-	TRBJ1-1	-	TGTGCCAGCAGCTTGGCGACAGCCCTGAACACTGAAGCTTTCTTT	CASSLATALNTEAFF
TRBV6-6	-	TRBJ1-4	-	TGTGCCAGCAGTTACCCTACCTGGGGGGAAGAAAAACTGTTTTTT	CASSYPTWGEEKLFF
TRBV15	-	TRBJ2-3	-	TGTGCCACCAGCAGAGCGGGGTCATTTGCAGATACGCAGTATTTT	CATSRAGSFADTQYF
TRBV6-4	TRBD2	TRBJ2-3	-	TGTGCCACCAGAATCCTAGCGGGAGGTACAGATACGCAGTATTTT	CATRILAGGTDTQYF
TRBV12-3/TRBV12-4	-	TRBJ2-1	-	TGTGCCAGCAGTACTAGACAAGACAATGAGCAGTTCTTC	CASSTRQDNEQFF
TRBV7-9	-	TRBJ1-1	few	TGTGCCAGCAGCTTTGAGAGCACTGAAGCTTTCTTT	CASSFESTEAFF
TRBV7-2	-	TRBJ1-4	-	TGTGCCAGCAGCTTAGGCTGGGCGAAGAGGGCTAATGAAAAACTGTTTTTT	CASSLGWAKRANEKLFF
TRBV29-1	TRBD1	TRBJ1-1	-	TGCAGCGCTGTGGCCGGGACAGGGGGGACTGAAGCTTTCTTT	CSAVAGTGGTEAFF
TRBV18	-	TRBJ2-5	-	TGTGCCAGCTCACCAACCACTGAAGAGACCCAGTACTTC	CASSPTTEETQYF
TRBV7-2	-	TRBJ1-2	-	TGTGCCAGCAGCCTCGGACAGCCTTATGGCTACACCTTC	CASSLGQPYGYTF
TRBV7-2	-	TRBJ2-7	-	TGTGCCAGCAGCCAGGGACTTTTACAGGCCTACGAGCAGTACTTC	CASSQGLLQAYEQYF
TRBV27	TRBD1	TRBJ2-7	-	TGTGCCAGCAGTAGGGACAGGTTAACCTACGAGCAGTACTTC	CASSRDRLTYEQYF
TRBV30	-	TRBJ1-2	-	TGTGCCTGGAGTCGTCAGGTTTATGGCTACACCTTC	CAWSRQVYGYTF
TRBV6-4	-	TRBJ1-1	-	TGTGCCAGCAGCTTAGACAGAAACACTGAAGCTTTCTTT	CASSLDRNTEAFF
TRBV4-2	-	TRBJ2-1	few	TGTGCCAGCAGCCAAGGCCCCGTCAGCTCCTACAATGAGCAGTTCTTC	CASSQGPVSSYNEQFF
TRBV6-6	TRBD1	TRBJ2-7	once	TGTGCCAGCACCTTGCGGCGGACAGGGTCTTCCGAGCAGTACTTC	CASTLRRTGSSEQYF
TRBV5-1	-	TRBJ1-1	few	TGCGCCAGCAGCTTGGGGACAGTTAACACTGAAGCTTTCTTT	CASSLGTVNTEAFF
TRBV12-3/TRBV12-4	-	TRBJ2-3	-	TGTGCCAGCAGCCTGGGGGGAGAAGATACGCAGTATTTT	CASSLGGEDTQYF
TRBV5-1	TRBD2	TRBJ2-7	-	TGCGCCAGCAGCTTGGGGGTAGCGGGAGCGTACGAGCAGTACTTC	CASSLGVAGAYEQYF
TRBV6-5	TRBD1	TRBJ1-1	once	TGTGCCAGCAGGACCGACAGGGATTGGATCACTGAAGCTTTCTTT	CASRTDRDWITEAFF
TRBV19	-	TRBJ1-5	-	TGTGCCAGTAGGAAGCGCAATAGCAATCAGCCCCAGCATTTT	CASRKRNSNQPQHF
TRBV30	-	TRBJ1-1	-	TGTGCCTGGAGTCCACGGGGGTCTACTGAAGCTTTCTTT	CAWSPRGSTEAFF
TRBV29-1	-	TRBJ2-7	few	TGCAGCGTTCGCCCGGTGGGGGGCTACGAGCAGTACTTC	CSVRPVGGYEQYF
TRBV27	-	TRBJ1-2	-	TGTGCCAGCCCAAAGGGGGTAGAGGAGATCTACTATGGCTACACCTTC	CASPKGVEEIYYGYTF
TRBV6-5	TRBD1	TRBJ1-4	once	TGTGCCAGCAGATTGACAGGGACTAATGAAAAACTGTTTTTT	CASRLTGTNEKLFF
TRBV5-4	TRBD1	TRBJ2-7	-	TGTGCCAGCAGCGGGGGACAGACCGACTACGAGCAGTACTTC	CASSGGQTDYEQYF
TRBV5-1	-	TRBJ1-1	once	TGCGCCAGCAGCCAAGACAGCCGGAACACTGAAGCTTTCTTT	CASSQDSRNTEAFF
TRBV6-6	TRBD1	TRBJ2-4	-	TGTGCCAGCAGTTCCGGGACAGAATTAGCCAAAAACATTCAGTACTTC	CASSSGTELAKNIQYF
TRBV3-1/TRBV3-2	TRBD2	TRBJ2-1	-	TGTGCCAGCAGCCCGGAACTAGCGGAGTTGAATGAGCAGTTCTTC	CASSPELAELNEQFF
TRBV14	TRBD1	TRBJ2-1	-	TGTGCCAGCAGCCAAGCCCCGGACAGGGCCGATCGGCAGTTCTTC	CASSQAPDRADRQFF